The 3 T cell receptor beta chains presented below share a single source sample, sequenced in a study of T-cell reconstitution after alpha-beta-depleted transplantation in children. Study observations and caveats: At one year after transplant, newly produced T cells mostly accounted for T-cell counts and diversity.

Unique molecular identifiers were incorporated when the TCRbeta library was constructed. TCRdb used MiXCR to reprocess the PCR reads, holding one entry per CDR3 protein. The sample yields about 300,000 distinct CDR3 sequences, 7.5% to 9% seen once. The antigens these receptors bind are not known. The sequencing here drew on peripheral blood, taken 360 days after TCRalphabeta/CD19-depleted stem cell transplant. The receptors shown here come from a female patient aged 2-10 years who had a stem cell transplant for Fanconi anemia, so the T cells may come from the graft donor.

This clonotype was counted many times. The V and J genes are TRBV29-1 and TRBJ2-5; a weak D match, TRBD2 (5 bases). Germline-derived CDR1 and CDR2 are SQVTM and ANQGSEA. The ends were cut back, 7 bases at V and 2 bases at J, with 23 bases in the middle. The CDR3 contains 16 residues. CDR3 residues: CSACVGSAGTQETQYF. The CDR3 nucleotides are TGCAGCGCGTGTGTTGGGAGCGCGGGCACGCAAGAGACCCAGTACTTC. The variable domain in full, completed from reference TRBV29-1 and TRBJ2-5, reads SAVISQKPSRDICQRGTSLTIQCQVDSQVTMMFWYRQQPGQSLTLIATANQGSEATYESGFVIDKFPISRPNLTFSTLTVSNMSPEDSSIYLCSACVGSAGTQETQYFGPGTRLLVL.

In this sample, this clonotype turned up a few times. The rearrangement joins TRBV7-8 to TRBJ2-3, with 9 bases that match TRBD2. The V segment lost 1 base and the J segment 1 base; nucleotides outside the gene matches: 6. Germline V gene lookup returns CDR1 SGHVS and CDR2 FQNEAQ. The CDR3 runs 17 residues. In DNA, the CDR3 is TGTGCCAGCAGCTTAGAAGGGCGGGGGGGCGGCACAGATACGCAGTATTTT. This translates into CASSLEGRGGGTDTQYF.

In this sample, this clonotype turned up many times. CDR3 DNA: TGTGCCAGCAGTGAAAACGGGGGAACCGACAATGAGCAGTTCTTC. Protein sequence: CASSENGGTDNEQFF. This rearrangement joins TRBV6-1 to TRBJ2-1; maybe TRBD2 (6 bases). CDR1 is MNHNS and CDR2 is SASEGT in the germline V gene. The CDR3 consists of 15 residues. Trimming removed 2 bases at V and 5 bases at J, with 13 bases between.